The source of this T cell receptor beta chain is a study of shared clonotypes between healthy human individuals. Findings of the study overall: In four donors, around 5% of naive CD4 clonotypes appeared in common.

V lost 4 bases, J lost 1 base, and 2 bases stayed unmatched. The length of the CDR3 is 14 residues. Germline-derived CDR1 and CDR2 are MGHRA and YSYEKL. Regarding this clone: Its antigen is not identified.

Deep was the level at which the assay was run. In the original processing: Sequence data from immunoSEQ were junction-only and lacked quality scores; consequently, filtering differed. Method: immunoSEQ multiplex PCR; TCRdb's copy keeps in-frame clones and lacks some. Clone size and V and J calls were adopted from that table, with D and trimming inferred from the DNA. The sample shows more than 2 million clones, about 95% of them seen only once. CD45RO negativity and positive selection for CCR7 defined naive CD8 cells, a population that excluded terminally differentiated effector memory CD45RA+ cells. Every donor was a Caucasian adult from Nashville, Tennessee.

The chain carries TRBV4-1 and TRBJ2-3, with 7 positions matching TRBD2. The specimen was naive CD8+ T cells sorted from blood. This TCR was recovered from a young man in good health. Written as DNA, the CDR3 is TGCGCCAGCAGCCGGAGCGGGGGCACAGATACGCAGTATTTT. Its translation: CASSRSGGTDTQYF.